The 9 T cell receptor beta chains reported below all come from one sample, sequenced in a study of Graves' ophthalmopathy and Graves' hyperthyroidism. Beta-chain TCR CDR3 regions were amplified from RNA transcripts. Scientists carried out first-round RT-PCR using HTBI primers and then a second-round multiplex PCR. TCRdb reprocessed the multiplex PCR reads with MiXCR, giving one entry per CDR3 protein. The table lists roughly 50,000 distinct CDR3 sequences, 45% to 55% of them singletons. Material: peripheral blood. These TCRs come from an adult woman with Graves' ophthalmopathy.

Points on this clonotype: Germline is not matched at one junction end, which may reflect a read error. V gene TRBV24-1 combines with J gene TRBJ2-1; no definite D call. Germline V lookup: CDR1 KGHDR, CDR2 SFDVKD. The CDR3 extends over 15 amino acids. The CDR3 DNA reads as TGTGCCACCAGTGATTTGATTTGGCGTAGCAATCAGCAGTTCTTC. It specifies CATSDLIWRSNQQFF.

The rearrangement links TRBV14 to TRBJ2-1, with TRBD2 as a possible D gene (6 bases). This CDR3 contains 15 residues. Trimming removed 5 bases from V and 5 bases from J, with 16 bases in between. Germline-derived CDR1 and CDR2 are SGHDN and FVKESK. This CDR3 reads CASSGRDLGHNEQFF. For the CDR3, the DNA is TGTGCCAGCAGCGGCCGGGACTTGGGACACAATGAGCAGTTCTTC.

About this clonotype: At one boundary the junction diverges from the germline segment, which might be a read error. The chain joins TRBV7-7 to TRBJ2-1; TRBD1 aligns across 11 bases. The germline gives CDR1 SSHAT, CDR2 FNYEAQ (reference sequence). The CDR3 is made up of 15 amino acids. CDR3 nucleotides: TGTGCTAGCAGCTTAGCGGGACAGGGGGGCGATGAGCAGTTCTTC. It specifies CASSLAGQGGDEQFF.

This clonotype appeared many times. The chain uses TRBV30 and TRBJ2-7; tentatively, D is TRBD1 or TRBD2 (5 bases each). The CDR3 covers 12 residues. V lost 5 bases to trimming and J lost 2 bases, with 10 bases between them. Germline values: CDR1 GTSNPN, CDR2 SVGIG (reference sequence). Written as DNA, the CDR3 is TGTGCCTGGCTCCAGGGACCCTACGAGCAGTACTTC. As protein: CAWLQGPYEQYF.

The gene calls are TRBV5-1 and TRBJ2-7; tentatively, D is TRBD1 (6 bases). This CDR3 region has 12 residues. Germline lookup yields CDR1 SGHRS and CDR2 YFSETQ. V lost 3 bases to trimming and J lost 4 bases, with 8 bases between them. As DNA, the CDR3 is TGCGCCAGCAGCTATGACAGGTACGAGCAGTACTTC. It specifies CASSYDRYEQYF.

This clonotype was detected ten times or more. The J gene is TRBJ1-3, the V gene TRBV20-1; D perhaps matches TRBD1 (5 bases). The V and J ends lost 5 bases and 0 bases respectively, with 8 bases between them. Germline V gives CDR1 DFQATT, CDR2 SNEGSKA (reference sequence). The CDR3 extends over 13 amino acids. The CDR3 spells CSAQGSSGNTIYF. CDR3 bases: TGCAGTGCTCAGGGCAGCTCTGGAAACACCATATATTTT.

For the CDR3, the DNA is TGTGCCAGCAGCTTGGTGGGCGGACAGGGGGTTGAGCAGTATTTT. It yields the protein CASSLVGGQGVEQYF. This chain uses TRBV7-3 with TRBJ2-3; 10 bases fit TRBD1. The germline CDR1 and CDR2 sequences are SGHTA and FQGTGA. J gave up 11 bases and V 3 bases, and 11 bases lay outside the gene matches. The CDR3 runs to 15 residues.

V and J are TRBV18 and TRBJ1-4; no reliable D call. The germline CDR1 and CDR2 sequences are KGHSH and LQKENI. Trimming pared 6 bases from V and 10 bases from J, leaving 15 bases between. The CDR3 runs to 13 residues. This chain's CDR3 is CASSRLVGPKLFF. In nucleotides, the CDR3 is TGTGCCAGCTCCCGGCTGGTTGGGCCAAAACTGTTTTTT.

This clonotype was observed at least ten times. V is TRBV12-3 or TRBV12-4 and J is TRBJ1-4; D unresolved. The CDR3 has 14 amino acids. V gave up 3 bases and J gave up 8 bases, with 13 bases separating them. CDR3 bases: TGTGCCAGCAGTTTCGACGGGATTGCGGAAAAACTGTTTTTT. This codes for CASSFDGIAEKLFF.